These T cell receptor beta chains were read from a single sample in a study of blood T cell repertoires in COVID-19. TCRdb's table, derived via immunoSEQ multiplex PCR, lists solely in-frame clones and lacks some. The sample has 250,000 to 300,000 clones; 83% are singletons. Source material: peripheral blood. Every receptor here comes from a man in his sixties who had recovered from COVID-19. The CDR3 runs from the conserved cysteine through the conserved F or W. A D gene is named only where the DNA matches it firmly. The size of a clone is reported for some rows only, either as once, few or many, or as a class for expanded clones.

J: TRBJ1-5; size: once; V: TRBV2; D: TRBD1; DNA: TGTGCCAGCAGTAGGGGACAGGGGGCTGGCAATCAGCCCCAGCATTTT; CDR3: CASSRGQGAGNQPQHF
J: TRBJ2-2; size: NA; V: TRBV7-3; D: TRBD1; DNA: TGTGCCAGCAGCCGGGACAGCTTTTTGGTTTCGAACACCGGGGAGCTGTTTTTT; CDR3: CASSRDSFLVSNTGELFF
J: TRBJ2-5; size: NA; V: TRBV5-4; D: TRBD1; DNA: TGTGCCAGCAGCCCCGAGGGGGCGCGTGAGACCCAGTACTTC; CDR3: CASSPEGARETQYF
J: TRBJ2-7; size: NA; V: TRBV12-3/TRBV12-4; D: NA; DNA: TGTGCCAGCAGTTTAAGGCAGGGGTACGAGCAGTACTTC; CDR3: CASSLRQGYEQYF
J: TRBJ1-4; size: few; V: TRBV11-2; D: NA; DNA: TGTGCCAGCAGCTTAGCTGCAGGCAGGAGGGAAAAACTGTTTTTT; CDR3: CASSLAAGRREKLFF
J: TRBJ1-5; size: NA; V: TRBV7-8; D: NA; DNA: TGTGCCAGCAGCCTGGGGGGGTTCAATCAGCCCCAGCATTTT; CDR3: CASSLGGFNQPQHF
J: TRBJ2-7; size: NA; V: TRBV5-1; D: TRBD2; DNA: TGCGCCAGCAGCTCGACTAGCGGGAGTTCCCACGAGCAGTACTTC; CDR3: CASSSTSGSSHEQYF
J: TRBJ1-1; size: NA; V: TRBV18; D: NA; DNA: TGTGCCAGCTCACCACTGACAACTGAAGCTTTCTTT; CDR3: CASSPLTTEAFF
J: TRBJ1-2; size: few; V: TRBV5-1; D: TRBD1; DNA: TGCGCCAGCAGCTCGGGACAGGGAGACTATGGCTACACCTTC; CDR3: CASSSGQGDYGYTF
J: TRBJ2-3; size: NA; V: TRBV9; D: NA; DNA: TGTGCCAGCAGCGTAGAAGAGGGGCGGGGTTGGAGTTCGGATACGCAGTATTTT; CDR3: CASSVEEGRGWSSDTQYF
J: TRBJ2-2; size: NA; V: TRBV6-5; D: TRBD1; DNA: TGTGCCAGCAGTAGTCGACAGGGTAACACCGGGGAGCTGTTTTTT; CDR3: CASSSRQGNTGELFF
J: TRBJ2-3; size: NA; V: TRBV4-1; D: TRBD2; DNA: TGCGCCAGCAGCCAACGACCCGGGGGGACTAGCACCATAGATACGCAGTATTTT; CDR3: CASSQRPGGTSTIDTQYF